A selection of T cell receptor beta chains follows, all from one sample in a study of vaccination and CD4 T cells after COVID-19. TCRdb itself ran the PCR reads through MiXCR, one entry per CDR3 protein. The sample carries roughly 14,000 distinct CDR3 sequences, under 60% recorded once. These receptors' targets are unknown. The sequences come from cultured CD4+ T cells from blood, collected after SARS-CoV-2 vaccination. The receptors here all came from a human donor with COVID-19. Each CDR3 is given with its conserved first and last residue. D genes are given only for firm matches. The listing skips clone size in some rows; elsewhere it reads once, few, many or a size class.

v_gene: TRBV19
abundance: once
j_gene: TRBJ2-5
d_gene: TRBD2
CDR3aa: CASSIGGLAGQETQYF
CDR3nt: TGTGCCAGTAGTATAGGCGGCCTAGCGGGGCAAGAGACCCAGTACTTC

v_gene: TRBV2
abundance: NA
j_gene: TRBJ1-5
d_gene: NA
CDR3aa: CASSGSGYSNQPQHF
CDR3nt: TGTGCCAGCAGTGGATCGGGGTATAGCAATCAGCCCCAGCATTTT

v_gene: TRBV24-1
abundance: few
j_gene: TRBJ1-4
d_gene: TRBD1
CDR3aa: CATSDPGQGRRKLFF
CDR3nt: TGTGCCACCAGTGACCCGGGACAGGGGAGGCGAAAACTGTTTTTT

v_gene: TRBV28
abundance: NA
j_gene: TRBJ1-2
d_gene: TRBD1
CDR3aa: CASSRKTGGTYGYTF
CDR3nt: TGTGCCAGCAGTAGAAAGACAGGGGGCACCTATGGCTACACCTTC

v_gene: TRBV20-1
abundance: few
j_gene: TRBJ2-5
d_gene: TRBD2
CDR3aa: CSASPPLAGGQETQYF
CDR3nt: TGCAGTGCTAGTCCACCACTAGCGGGGGGACAAGAGACCCAGTACTTC

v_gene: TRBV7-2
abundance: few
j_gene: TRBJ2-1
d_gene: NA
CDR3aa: CASSSRGSGSSYNEQFF
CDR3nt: TGTGCCAGCAGCTCCCGTGGGTCAGGGTCCTCCTACAATGAGCAGTTCTTC

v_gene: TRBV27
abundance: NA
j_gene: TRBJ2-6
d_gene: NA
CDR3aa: CASALFGANVLTF
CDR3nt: TGTGCCAGCGCCCTTTTTGGGGCCAACGTCCTGACTTTC

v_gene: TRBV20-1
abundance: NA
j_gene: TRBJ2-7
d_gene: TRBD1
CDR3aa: CSARQGAMYEQYF
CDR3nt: TGCAGTGCTAGGCAGGGGGCGATGTACGAGCAGTACTTC

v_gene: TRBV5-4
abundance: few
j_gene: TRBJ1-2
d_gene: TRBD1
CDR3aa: CASSPGGGGNYGYTF
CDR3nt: TGTGCCAGCAGCCCGGGAGGGGGCGGTAACTATGGCTACACCTTC

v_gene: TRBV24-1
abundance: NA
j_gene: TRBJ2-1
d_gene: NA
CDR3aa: CATSGSSRDSNEQFF
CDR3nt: TGTGCCACCAGTGGGAGCTCGCGGGATTCCAATGAGCAGTTCTTC

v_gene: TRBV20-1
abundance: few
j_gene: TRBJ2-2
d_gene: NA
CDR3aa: CSASWGRGTGELFF
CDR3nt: TGCAGTGCAAGCTGGGGGCGCGGCACCGGGGAGCTGTTTTTT

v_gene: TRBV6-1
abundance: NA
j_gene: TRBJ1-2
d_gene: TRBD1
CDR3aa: CASSETLTGQGVLYGYTF
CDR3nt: TGTGCCAGCAGTGAAACATTAACGGGACAGGGAGTTCTCTACGGCTACACCTTC

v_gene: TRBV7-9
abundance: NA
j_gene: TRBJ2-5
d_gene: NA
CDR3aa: CASSLWTDQETQYF
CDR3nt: TGTGCCAGCAGCCTGTGGACAGACCAAGAGACCCAGTACTTC

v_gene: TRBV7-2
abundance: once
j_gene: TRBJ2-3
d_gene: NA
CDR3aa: CASSDKRGTDTQYF
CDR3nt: TGTGCCAGCAGCGACAAGCGGGGCACAGATACGCAGTATTTT

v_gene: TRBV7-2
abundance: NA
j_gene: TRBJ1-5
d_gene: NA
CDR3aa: CASSTTTGSNQPQHF
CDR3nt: TGTGCCAGCAGCACCACGACAGGAAGCAATCAGCCCCAGCATTTT

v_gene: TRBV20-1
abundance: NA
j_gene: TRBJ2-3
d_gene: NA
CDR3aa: CSGDHTDTQYF
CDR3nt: TGCAGTGGCGACCATACAGATACGCAGTATTTT